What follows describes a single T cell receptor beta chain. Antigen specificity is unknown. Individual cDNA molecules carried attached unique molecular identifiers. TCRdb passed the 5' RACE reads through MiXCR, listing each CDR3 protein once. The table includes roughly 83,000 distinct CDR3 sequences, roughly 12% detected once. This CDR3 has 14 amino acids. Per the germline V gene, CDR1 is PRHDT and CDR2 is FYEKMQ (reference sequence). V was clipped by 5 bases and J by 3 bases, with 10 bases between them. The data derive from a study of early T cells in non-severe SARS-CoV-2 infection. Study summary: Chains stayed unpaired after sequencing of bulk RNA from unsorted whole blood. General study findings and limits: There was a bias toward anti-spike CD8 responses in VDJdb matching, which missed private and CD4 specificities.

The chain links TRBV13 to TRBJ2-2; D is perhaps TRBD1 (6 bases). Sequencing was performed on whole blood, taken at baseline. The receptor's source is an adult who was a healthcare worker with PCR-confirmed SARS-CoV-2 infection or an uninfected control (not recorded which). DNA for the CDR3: TGTGCCAGCAGCCCAGGACAGTACACCGGGGAGCTGTTTTTT. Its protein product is CASSPGQYTGELFF.